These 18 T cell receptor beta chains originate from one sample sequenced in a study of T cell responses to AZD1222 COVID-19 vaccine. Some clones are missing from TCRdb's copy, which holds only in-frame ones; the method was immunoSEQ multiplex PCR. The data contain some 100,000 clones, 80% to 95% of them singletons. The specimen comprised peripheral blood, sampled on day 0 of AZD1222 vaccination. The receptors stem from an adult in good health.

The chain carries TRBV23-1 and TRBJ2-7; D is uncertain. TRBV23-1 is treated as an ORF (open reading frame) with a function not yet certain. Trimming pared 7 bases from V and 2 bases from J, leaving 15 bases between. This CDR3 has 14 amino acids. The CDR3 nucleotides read TGCGCCAGCACTTTTCGTCGAGTCACCTACGAGCAGTACTTC. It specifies CASTFRRVTYEQYF.

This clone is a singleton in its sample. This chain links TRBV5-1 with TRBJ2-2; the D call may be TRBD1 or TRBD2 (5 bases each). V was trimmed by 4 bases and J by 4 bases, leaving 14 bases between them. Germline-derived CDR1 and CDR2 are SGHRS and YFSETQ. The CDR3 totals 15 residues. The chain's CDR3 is CASSIGTRTTGELFF. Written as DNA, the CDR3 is TGCGCCAGCAGCATCGGGACGAGGACCACCGGGGAGCTGTTTTTT. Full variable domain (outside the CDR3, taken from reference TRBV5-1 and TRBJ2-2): KAGVTQTPRYLIKTRGQQVTLSCSPISGHRSVSWYQQTPGQGLQFLFEYFSETQRNKGNFPGRFSGRQFSNSRSEMNVSTLELGDSALYLCASSIGTRTTGELFFGEGSRLTVL.

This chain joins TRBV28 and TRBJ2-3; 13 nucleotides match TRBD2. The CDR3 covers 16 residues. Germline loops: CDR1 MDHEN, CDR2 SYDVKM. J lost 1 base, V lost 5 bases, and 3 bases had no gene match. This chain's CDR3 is CASSRLAGGRTDTQYF. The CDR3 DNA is TGTGCCAGCAGTAGACTAGCGGGGGGCCGCACAGATACGCAGTATTTT.

CDR3 in amino acids: CASSEFGPMDSGNTIYF. The CDR3 DNA reads TGTGCCAGCAGTGAATTCGGACCGATGGACTCTGGAAACACCATATATTTT. The rearrangement joins TRBV6-1 to TRBJ1-3; no definite D call. Trimming cost V 2 bases and J 0 bases, with 14 bases left between them. Germline V gene sequence: CDR1 MNHNS, CDR2 SASEGT. CDR3 length: 17 residues.

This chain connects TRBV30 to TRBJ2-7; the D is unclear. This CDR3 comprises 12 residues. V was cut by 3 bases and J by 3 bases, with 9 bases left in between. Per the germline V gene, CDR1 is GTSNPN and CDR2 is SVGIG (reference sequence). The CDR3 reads CAWRAADYEQYF. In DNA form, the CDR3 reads TGTGCCTGGAGGGCTGCAGACTACGAGCAGTACTTC.

The CDR3 bases are TGTGCCAGCAGTCTTCCCCGGGACTCGATCGTCCCTAACTATGGCTACACCTTC. Translation gives CASSLPRDSIVPNYGYTF. This chain joins TRBV7-9 and TRBJ1-2; D is perhaps TRBD1 (5 bases). Germline loops: CDR1 SEHNR, CDR2 FQNEAQ (reference sequence). This CDR3 has 18 amino acids. Trimming shortened V by 6 bases and J by 0 bases, and 23 bases separated the two germline ends.

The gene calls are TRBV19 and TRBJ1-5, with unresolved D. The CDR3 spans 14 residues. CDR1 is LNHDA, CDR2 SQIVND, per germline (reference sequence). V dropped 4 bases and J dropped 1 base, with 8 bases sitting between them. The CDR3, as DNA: TGTGCCAGTAGTACGGTTGTGAGCAATCAGCCCCAGCATTTT. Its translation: CASSTVVSNQPQHF.

CDR3 protein: CSVATGGPSGANVLTF. The DNA for the CDR3 is TGCAGCGTAGCCACAGGGGGCCCTTCTGGGGCCAACGTCCTGACTTTC. The rearrangement joins TRBV29-1 to TRBJ2-6; 9 positions agree with TRBD1. The CDR3 extends over 16 amino acids. V lost 6 bases and J lost 1; bases outside the gene matches: 7. In germline, CDR1 is SQVTM, CDR2 ANQGSEA.

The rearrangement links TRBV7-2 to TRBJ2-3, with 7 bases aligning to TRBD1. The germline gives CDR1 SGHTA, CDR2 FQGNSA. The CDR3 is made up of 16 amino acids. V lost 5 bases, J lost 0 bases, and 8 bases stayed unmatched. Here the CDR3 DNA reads TGTGCCAGCAGCCCCAGGGACAGACCAAGCACAGATACGCAGTATTTT. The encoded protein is CASSPRDRPSTDTQYF.

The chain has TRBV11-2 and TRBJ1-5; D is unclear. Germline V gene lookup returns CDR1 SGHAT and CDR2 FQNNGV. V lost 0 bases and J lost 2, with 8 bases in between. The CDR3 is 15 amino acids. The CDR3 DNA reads TGTGCCAGCAGCTTAGAAAGTCAAGGCAATCAGCCCCAGCATTTT. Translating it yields CASSLESQGNQPQHF.

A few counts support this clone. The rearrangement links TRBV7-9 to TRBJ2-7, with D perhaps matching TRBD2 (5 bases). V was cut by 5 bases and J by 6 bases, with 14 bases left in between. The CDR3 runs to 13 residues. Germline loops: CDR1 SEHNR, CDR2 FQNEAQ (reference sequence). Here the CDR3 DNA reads TGTGCCAGCAGCACACCAGGCGGACTCGAGCAGTACTTC. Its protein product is CASSTPGGLEQYF.

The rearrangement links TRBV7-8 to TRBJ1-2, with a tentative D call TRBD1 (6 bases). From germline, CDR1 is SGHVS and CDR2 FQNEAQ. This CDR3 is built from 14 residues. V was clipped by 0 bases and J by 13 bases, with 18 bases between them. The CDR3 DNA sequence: TGTGCCAGCAGCTTAGCGTCGGGACAAAGGGCGTCCACCTTC. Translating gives CASSLASGQRASTF.

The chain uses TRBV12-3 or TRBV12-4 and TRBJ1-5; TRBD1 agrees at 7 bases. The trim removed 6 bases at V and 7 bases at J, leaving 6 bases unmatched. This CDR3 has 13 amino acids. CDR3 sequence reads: CASRGYRGQPQHF. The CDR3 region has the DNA TGTGCCAGCAGGGGCTACAGGGGACAGCCCCAGCATTTT.

CDR3 in amino acids: CASSKSRVGRDTEAFF. In DNA, the CDR3 is TGTGCCAGCAGTAAATCAAGGGTCGGTCGGGACACTGAAGCTTTCTTT. J is TRBJ1-1 and V is TRBV6-2 or TRBV6-3; D unresolved. The V end was cut by 5 bases, the J end by 3 bases, with 19 bases between. Germline lookup yields CDR1 MNHEY and CDR2 SVGEGT. This CDR3 is built from 16 residues.

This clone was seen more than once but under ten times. CDR3 sequence reads: CASSIPNSPLHF. DNA for the CDR3: TGTGCCAGTAGTATTCCCAATTCACCCCTCCACTTT. The chain combines TRBV19 with TRBJ1-6; no firm D call. The V end lost 3 bases, the J end lost 7 bases, and 4 bases lay between the germline ends. CDR1 is LNHDA and CDR2 is SQIVND in the germline V gene (reference sequence). The CDR3 loop spans 12 amino acids.

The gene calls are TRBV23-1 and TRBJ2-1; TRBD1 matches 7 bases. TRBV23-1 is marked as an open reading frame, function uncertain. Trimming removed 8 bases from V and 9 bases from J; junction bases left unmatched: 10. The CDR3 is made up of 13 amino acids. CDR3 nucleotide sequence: TGCGCCAGCCGACAGGGCTCGCTCGGTGAGCAGTTCTTC. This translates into CASRQGSLGEQFF.

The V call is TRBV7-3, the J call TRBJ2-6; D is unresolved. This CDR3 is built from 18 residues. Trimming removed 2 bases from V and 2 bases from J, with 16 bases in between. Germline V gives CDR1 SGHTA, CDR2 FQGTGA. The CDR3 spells CASSLLGGTVPGANVLTF. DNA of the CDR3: TGTGCCAGCAGCTTATTGGGCGGTACAGTTCCTGGGGCCAACGTCCTGACTTTC.

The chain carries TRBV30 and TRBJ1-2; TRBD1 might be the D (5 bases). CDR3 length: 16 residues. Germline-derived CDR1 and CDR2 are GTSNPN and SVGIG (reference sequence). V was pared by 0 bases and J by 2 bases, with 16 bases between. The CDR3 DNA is TGTGCCTGGAGTGTTCCCCTCCTTCGGGGGAACTATGGCTACACCTTC. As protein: CAWSVPLLRGNYGYTF. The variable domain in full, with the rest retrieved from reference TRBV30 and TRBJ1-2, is SQTIHQWPATLVQPVGSPLSLECTVEGTSNPNLYWYRQAAGRGLQLLFYSVGIGQISSEVPQNLSASRPQDRQFILSSKKLLLSDSGFYLCAWSVPLLRGNYGYTFGSGTRLTVV.